The present entry profiles one T cell receptor beta chain with its context. Its antigen is not yet known. Base qualities are missing; no much larger clone stands one base away. The data originate from a study of blood T cell repertoires in COVID-19 (dated by TCRdb to about 2020). Turning to the overall study: Collaborator samples came from the United States, Italy and Spain and covered acute and convalescent phases of COVID-19. Where HLA class I and class II types were available, the types were taken from metadata supplied by the sample provider, not from assay-based typing. The samples were drawn from the first 160 participants of the ongoing ImmuneRACE study and from some 1,300 subjects provided by 6 global collaborators. A freely available public database, intended as a resource for researchers studying the immune response to SARS-CoV-2, is where the repertoires were released. Sample metadata almost always included a de-identified subject ID, COVID-19 status, age in years and sex. Subjects who had been exposed to COVID-19, were actively infected with it, or had recovered from it provided the deeply sampled blood TCRbeta repertoires that made up the dataset. The material from the prospective study consisted of cDNA or gDNA derived from T cells, B-cell-depleted T cells, or PBMCs. Beyond this particular receptor, the publication reports: Clinical and demographic metadata were provided uncurated, with the amount varying by source and participant.

The immunoSEQ Assay, a bias-controlled multiplex PCR, was used to amplify TCRbeta CDR3 regions from genomic DNA. In the source study's methods: The number of nucleated cells in each sample was estimated from the amplification of reference gene primers within the assay. To quantify the absolute abundance of each unique TCRbeta CDR3 rearrangement, sequence reads were collapsed and filtered. Productive Simpson clonality was computed per sample as the square root of Simpson's diversity index over productive rearrangements. As stored in TCRdb, this immuneACCESS dataset retains in-frame rearrangements with V and J assigned. A fraction of the clones does not appear; measured against another copy, unresolved V genes explain less than half of the discrepancy, and the remainder lacks a known reason. Clone size and the V and J calls come from that table; the DNA yielded D and trimming. The sample table contains roughly 220,000 clones; only one count was recorded for less than 90% of them. The top ten clonotypes cover about 5.1% of the sample.

From cysteine to phenylalanine, the CDR3 is 11 amino acids long. Kept here is only the CDR3 DNA, which spans 33 bases and is read in frame from base 1. Trimming costs V 5 bases and J 6 bases, and their ends lie 8 bases apart. Another Seattle source contributed samples from volunteer blood donors who had recovered from COVID-19. Each collaborating institution followed its own protocols to collect whole blood in K2EDTA tubes. For TCRbeta analysis, collaborators shipped samples as frozen whole blood, isolated PBMCs, or DNA extracted from either of those sample types. The sample taken for sequencing was peripheral blood. The sequence is built from TRBV12-3 or TRBV12-4 and TRBJ2-7; the D gene cannot be named for sure. This TCR was sampled from a woman between 55 and 75 years old who had recovered from COVID-19. The encoded CDR3 is CASSPNSEQYF. The sequenced DNA is TGTGCCAGCAGTCCCAACTCCGAGCAGTACTTC.